One TCR beta chain is described in this entry. The data stem from a study of blood T cell repertoires in COVID-19. Sequenced by immunoSEQ multiplex PCR; TCRdb stores in-frame clones only, minus some. The data contain 300,000 to 400,000 clones, approximately 86% of them seen just once; the ten biggest clones take up about 7.6%. In germline, CDR1 is SNHLY, CDR2 FYNNEI. This CDR3 region has 13 residues. V was clipped by 6 bases and J by 0 bases, with 6 bases between them. The sample consisted of peripheral blood. This TCR was sampled from a woman in her sixties with COVID-19, enrolled during active disease. The chain couples TRBV2 to TRBJ1-5; D uncertain. CDR3 in amino acids: CASRQYSNQPQHF. As DNA, the CDR3 is TGTGCCAGCAGGCAGTATAGCAATCAGCCCCAGCATTTT.